This TCR beta chain was identified during a study of tumor-infiltrating lymphocytes in oesophageal squamous cell carcinoma. Each CDR3 protein is one row after TCRdb ran MiXCR on the PCR reads. Of around 26,000 distinct CDR3 sequences listed, about two fifths were seen once; the top ten hold about 23%. This clonotype is medium-sized within its sample. Trimming shortened V by 2 bases and J by 6 bases, and 10 bases separated the two germline ends. Germline CDR1 is SGHTA and CDR2 is FQGNSA. The CDR3 totals 13 residues. The source material was esophageal tumor tissue. This clonotype originated in a male donor with esophageal squamous cell carcinoma. This sequence joins TRBV7-2 and TRBJ1-1; no clear D. The CDR3 region is CASSLQVRAEAFF. For the CDR3, the DNA is TGTGCCAGCAGCTTACAGGTTCGAGCTGAAGCTTTCTTT.